This T cell receptor (beta chain) was observed in a study of blood T cell repertoires in COVID-19. Study overall: Acute-phase and convalescent COVID-19 samples originated in the United States, Italy and Spain. PBMCs, B-cell-depleted T cells, or T cells provided the cDNA or gDNA that made up the material.

Germline V CDR1 and CDR2: LGHDT, YNNKEL (reference sequence). Trimming pared 5 bases from V and 2 bases from J, leaving 16 bases between. This CDR3 region has 15 residues. In the original analysis: Amplification of reference gene primers was used by the study to estimate nucleated cell counts. Sequencing used immunoSEQ multiplex PCR; TCRdb keeps in-frame clones, though not all of them. V and J calls and clone size come straight from that table; D and trimming were deduced from the DNA. Among under 95,000 clones listed, roughly 84% were seen once. Seattle's cohort entered during active infection and was followed longitudinally.

This chain uses TRBV3-1 (or the pseudogene TRBV3-2) with TRBJ2-7; D is possibly TRBD1 (5 bases). Sequenced material: peripheral blood. The source is an elderly woman with COVID-19, enrolled during active disease. The CDR3 reads CASSEYSTAPYEQYF. The CDR3 bases are TGTGCCAGCAGCGAATACTCGACAGCCCCCTACGAGCAGTACTTC.